The clone carrying this T cell receptor beta chain has only a few counts. It was considered stable Graves' hyperthyroidism when ophthalmopathy did not progress within 18 months. Fresh peripheral blood, approximately 10 ml, was the source of the PBMCs. This sample was taken from a study of T cells in Graves' hyperthyroidism and ophthalmopathy. Study information: The initial diagnosis was the point when peripheral blood was collected, ahead of any treatment.

The length of the CDR3 is 14 residues. Trimming removed 6 bases from V and 7 bases from J; junction bases left unmatched: 11. Germline V CDR1 and CDR2: SGHRS, YFSETQ. The CDR3 regions of TCR beta were amplified from RNA transcripts. During a first-round RT-PCR of the TCR CDR3, the HTBI primer set was used. TCRdb reprocessed the multiplex PCR reads via MiXCR and lists one record per CDR3 protein. The sample contains hundreds of thousands of distinct CDR3 sequences, approximately 40% of which appear only once. Sequenced material: blood. The V call is TRBV5-1, the J call TRBJ2-7, with 9 positions matching TRBD2. This TCR was sampled from a middle-aged woman with Graves' hyperthyroidism. The DNA for the CDR3 is TGCGCCAGCACCGCTAGCGGGGCCTACAATGAGCAGTACTTC. This sequence encodes CASTASGAYNEQYF.